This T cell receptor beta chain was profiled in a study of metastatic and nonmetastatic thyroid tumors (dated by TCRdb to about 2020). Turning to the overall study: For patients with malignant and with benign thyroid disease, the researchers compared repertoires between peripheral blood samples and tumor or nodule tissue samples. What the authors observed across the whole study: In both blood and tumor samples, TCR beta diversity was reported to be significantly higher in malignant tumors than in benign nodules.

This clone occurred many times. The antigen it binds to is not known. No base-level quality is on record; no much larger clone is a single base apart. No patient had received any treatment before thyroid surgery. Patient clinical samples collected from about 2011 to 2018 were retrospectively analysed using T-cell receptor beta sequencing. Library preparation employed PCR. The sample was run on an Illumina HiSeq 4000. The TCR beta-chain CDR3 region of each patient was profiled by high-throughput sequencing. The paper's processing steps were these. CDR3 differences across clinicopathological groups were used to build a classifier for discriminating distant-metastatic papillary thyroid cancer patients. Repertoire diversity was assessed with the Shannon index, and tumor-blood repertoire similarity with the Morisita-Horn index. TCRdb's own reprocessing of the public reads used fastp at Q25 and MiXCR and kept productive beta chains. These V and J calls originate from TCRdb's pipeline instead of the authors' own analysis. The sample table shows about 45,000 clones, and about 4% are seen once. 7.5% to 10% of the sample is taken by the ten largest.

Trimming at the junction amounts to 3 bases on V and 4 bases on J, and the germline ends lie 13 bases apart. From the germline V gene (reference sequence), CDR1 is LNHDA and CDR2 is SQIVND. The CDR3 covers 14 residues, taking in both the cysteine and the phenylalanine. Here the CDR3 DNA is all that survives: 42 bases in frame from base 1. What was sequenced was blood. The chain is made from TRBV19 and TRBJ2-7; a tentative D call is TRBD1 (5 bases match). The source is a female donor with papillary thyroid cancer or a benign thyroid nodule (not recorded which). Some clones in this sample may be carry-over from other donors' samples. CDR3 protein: CASSMGQGGYEQYF. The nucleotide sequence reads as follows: TGTGCCAGTAGTATGGGGCAGGGTGGGTACGAGCAGTACTTC. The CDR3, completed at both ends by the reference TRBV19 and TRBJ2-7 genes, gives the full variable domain DGGITQSPKYLFRKEGQNVTLSCEQNLNHDAMYWYRQDPGQGLRLIYYSQIVNDFQKGDIAEGYSVSREKKESFPLTVTSAQKNPTAFYLCASSMGQGGYEQYFGPGTRLTVT.